This T cell receptor (beta chain) is drawn from a study of shared clonotypes between healthy human individuals. Germline lookup yields CDR1 LNHDA and CDR2 SQIVND (reference sequence). The germline V and J ends were trimmed by 0 bases and 8 bases, with 19 bases remaining between them. This CDR3 contains 16 residues. The study's findings and limits: With few donors, the genetic and exposure-history diversity represented was limited. Among donors, clonotype sharing was expected to be affected by sequencing depth. The naive CD4 repertoires of a handful of donors were compared, and around 5% of clonotypes were shared. Generation probabilities of non-shared clonotypes were lower (relative to those shared by all four donors).

Comments on this clone: No antigen is known for it.

The table came from immunoSEQ multiplex PCR; TCRdb's copy has only in-frame clones and leaves some out. The table records roughly 1,100,000 clones, approximately 68% of them present only once. The source material was memory CD4+ T cells sorted from blood. Subset given: CD45RA-negative fraction. The sequence came from a man younger than 30 in good health. The chain uses TRBV19 and TRBJ1-2; D perhaps matches TRBD1 (5 bases). The CDR3 region has the DNA TGTGCCAGTAGTATAGACTCCGGGACTGATGGGAGGGGCTACACCTTC. Amino acids: CASSIDSGTDGRGYTF.